The following is a T cell receptor beta chain sequence with its context. A Seattle source enrolled patients during active infection and followed them longitudinally. J was trimmed by 4 bases and V by 6 bases; bases with no gene match: 6. CDR1 is SGHTA, CDR2 FQGNSA, per germline. The CDR3 consists of 14 residues. The data were obtained in a study of blood T cell repertoires in COVID-19. Study background: Sites across the United States, Italy and Spain contributed samples from acute and convalescent COVID-19. T cells, B-cell-depleted T cells, or PBMCs provided the cDNA or gDNA that served as material.

Authors' processing steps: Counts of nucleated cells, estimated from reference gene primer amplification, were obtained. The protocol was immunoSEQ multiplex PCR, while the TCRdb copy is restricted to in-frame clones and leaves out a portion. The V and J calls and clone size come from that table; D and trimming were worked out from the DNA. Counted here are 150,000 to 200,000 clones, roughly nine tenths occurring once; the ten biggest clones make up approximately 11%. The rearrangement links TRBV7-2 to TRBJ1-2; 9 nucleotides match TRBD1. The sequencing input was peripheral blood. The TCR was taken from an older woman with COVID-19, enrolled during active disease. The CDR3 DNA is TGTGCCAGCAGAACGACAGGGGGGGTCTATGGCTACACCTTC. As protein: CASRTTGGVYGYTF.